The source of this TCR beta chain is a study of blood T cell repertoires in COVID-19. Study overall: COVID-19 samples from acute and convalescent phases originated in the United States, Italy and Spain. Sample material is recorded as cDNA or gDNA derived from T cells, B-cell-depleted T cells, or PBMCs.

The CDR3 runs 15 residues. Losses at the gene ends were 5 bases for V and 4 bases for J; bases not matched to a gene: 5. Per germline, CDR1 SGHVS and CDR2 FNYEAQ. In the authors' workflow: Amplification with reference gene primers provided the estimates of nucleated cell counts. The data were produced by immunoSEQ multiplex PCR, yet TCRdb's version contains in-frame clones alone and is incomplete. Clonal size and the V and J genes are those of that table, whereas D and trimming came from the DNA. Among 240,000 or so clones, around 85% were seen once, and the ten largest hold approximately 6.2%. The chain combines TRBV7-6 with TRBJ2-6; 7 positions agree with TRBD2. The sequencing sample was made of peripheral blood. This receptor was identified in a man aged 60 to 75 with acute or convalescent COVID-19. CDR3 DNA: TGTGCCAGCAGCCCAAGCGGGGTCGGGGCCAACGTCCTGACTTTC. This encodes CASSPSGVGANVLTF. The variable domain in full, completed from reference TRBV7-6 and TRBJ2-6, reads GAGVSQSPRYKVTKRGQDVALRCDPISGHVSLYWYRQALGQGPEFLTYFNYEAQQDKSGLPNDRFSAERPEGSISTLTIQRTEQRDSAMYRCASSPSGVGANVLTFGAGSRLTVL.